Described below is a single T cell receptor beta chain sequence and its context. Its antigen is unknown. It has no much larger one-base neighbor in the sample; base qualities were not kept. The immunoSEQ kit was used, according to the manufacturer's recommendations, to generate TCR beta libraries from genomic DNA. Library preparation used a first multiplex PCR with proprietary primers, then a second PCR adding unique barcodes, with bead cleanups after each round. A kit-provided positive control reaction and a negative control reaction were included in every sample batch. The final libraries were assessed on an Agilent 4200 TapeStation D1000 ScreenTape, pooled by volume, and quantified by qPCR. Sequencing was performed on an Illumina NextSeq500 using a MidOutput 150-cycle cartridge, with 156 Read1 cycles, 15 Index1 cycles, and the kit custom primers. The pooled library was loaded at approximately 0.95 pM with a roughly 20% PhiX control spike-in. As for the authors' bioinformatics: The vendor-processed data were analyzed in R, and a clonotype was defined as all T cells that share the same CDR3 nucleotide sequence. For clone abundance analyses, frequencies were normalized to the 10,000 most abundant clones in each sample. Public T cell clones, averaging fewer than five per sample, were removed before analysis. An abundance difference of at least 32-fold between compartments was the criterion for calling clonotypes tumor-enriched or baseline blood-enriched. Clonotypes expanded or contracted between blood time points were identified with a beta-binomial differential abundance model. Similarity between tumor and blood repertoires was quantified using the Baroni-Urbani and Buser coefficient, and groups were compared with two-tailed Wilcoxon tests in R. TCRdb obtained this table from immuneACCESS and retained in-frame rearrangements with V and J assigned. These tables miss some clones; where compared with another copy, unresolved V genes account for less than half of the shortfall, and the remainder is unexplained. The DNA gave D and trimming, while V, J and clone size come from that table. The sample records 120,000 to 150,000 clones, approximately 86% of which are singletons. The ten largest clones capture 15% to 20% of the sample.

CDR1 SGHTA and CDR2 FQGTGA were looked up in the germline V gene. Spanning cysteine to phenylalanine, the CDR3 consists of 16 amino acids. The CDR3 DNA has 48 bases and is translated from base 1. Relative to germline, V is 5 bases shorter and J is 2 bases shorter, with 15 bases between their ends. This specimen belongs to a study of radiation and T cells in renal cell carcinoma (dated by TCRdb to 2020 to 2022). Turning to the overall study: In total, 50 to 55 samples underwent TCR beta sequencing: 25 or so tumors plus 27 peripheral blood samples. The final blood draw took place at 4 weeks after radiation, the same time as nephrectomy. In the 40 to 60 samples combined, 4,016,671 unique CDR3 nucleotide sequences were found, encoding 2 million to 3 million unique CDR3 amino acid sequences.

This specimen's time point label, interpreted: blood 4 weeks post-SBRT, at nephrectomy. The treatment or condition label for this specimen denotes: 15 Gy SBRT to primary tumor, nephrectomy 4 weeks later. The samples were obtained from a clinical trial, where primary renal cell carcinomas were treated with 15 Gy stereotactic body radiation therapy and then removed by nephrectomy 4 weeks afterward. To follow tumor-enriched clonotypes, serial peripheral blood was collected from radiation-treated patients at baseline and at 2 weeks and 4 weeks after SBRT. Every patient's renal cell carcinoma showed clear cell pathology. The QIAamp DNA Blood Mini Kit (Qiagen) was used to prepare genomic DNA for TCR sequencing. The analyses included just those samples that passed every quality control check. The investigation overall reported the following: Dynamics of the blood repertoire were not tracked past 4 weeks after treatment. The single-armed trial design could not address effects of radiation dose or scheduling on the TCR repertoire. Because pretreatment tumor biopsies were not available, the baseline intratumoral presence of clonotypes could not be determined. Top tumor clonotypes rose in blood from baseline to 2 weeks post-radiation, then contracted by 4 weeks, suggesting transient expansion of tumor-resident clones.

The TCR was taken from a woman between 45 and 65 years old with renal cell carcinoma. The sequencing here drew on blood, taken from a patient whose treatment included radiotherapy and nephrectomy. Rearrangement joined TRBV7-3 to TRBJ2-2; the D gene is perhaps TRBD2, from 6 matching bases. The CDR3 is CASSRGSGLNTGELFF. In nucleotides, the sequence is TGTGCCAGCAGCAGGGGTAGCGGACTCAACACCGGGGAGCTGTTTTTT.